This T cell receptor (beta chain) was sequenced in a study of T-cell memory formation after mild COVID-19. Germline assignment: CDR1 MGHDK and CDR2 SYGVNS. V trimming: 8 bases; J trimming: 5 bases; junction bases outside the gene matches: 12. This CDR3 has 16 amino acids. This clonotype was recorded a few times. What it binds is unknown. Study-wide results and limits: Some responding clones appeared in pre-infection memory, suggesting cross-reactive memory joined. Those CD4+ clones that contracted were mainly in CM and EM (CD8+ ones in EMRA).

TCRdb called the 5' RACE reads again in MiXCR, with one record for every CDR3 protein. The sample consists of around 250,000 distinct CDR3 sequences, roughly 17% of them appearing once. The chain has TRBV25-1 and TRBJ2-5, with 12 bases that match TRBD2. Sequenced material: PBMCs or a T cell subset sorted from them (not recorded which). The source of this sequence is a man in his late teens or twenties who had mild COVID-19 (a few samples of this study predate the infection). Cell type and time point are not known. The CDR3 is CASPGLAGGPVETQYF. DNA of the CDR3: TGTGCCAGCCCCGGGCTAGCGGGGGGGCCGGTGGAGACCCAGTACTTC.